These 2 T cell receptor beta chains originate from one sample sequenced in a study of T cells after yellow fever vaccination. In TCRdb, the 5' RACE reads were re-called with MiXCR into one record per CDR3 protein. There are about 350,000 distinct CDR3 sequences in the sample; about 4% occur only once, and approximately 25% lies in the top ten. The specimen comprised PBMCs, sampled 5 days after the yellow fever booster vaccination. The origin of the receptors is a man aged 18 to 30 who received the YFV17D yellow fever vaccine.

This clonotype appeared a few times. The chain uses TRBV20-1 and TRBJ2-7, with TRBD1 matching 12 bases. Germline values: CDR1 DFQATT, CDR2 SNEGSKA (reference sequence). V dropped 6 bases and J dropped 3; count of bases not matched to a gene: 18. The CDR3 is 18 residues long. The CDR3 bases are TGCAGTGCCCTCGGGACAGGGGGCAGGGTAGGTAGCCTCTACGAGCAGTACGTC. Translated: CSALGTGGRVGSLYEQYV.

This clonotype has a handful of counts. This chain links TRBV27 with TRBJ1-2; D is undetermined. Trimming pared 10 bases from V and 4 bases from J, leaving 13 bases between. CDR1 is MNHEY and CDR2 is SMNVEV in the germline V gene (reference sequence). The CDR3 extends over 12 amino acids. The CDR3: CATADGFYGYTF. The CDR3 region has the DNA TGTGCCACCGCGGACGGATTCTATGGCTACACCTTC.